The rows below give T cell receptor beta chains drawn from one sample of a study of spatial heterogeneity in lung cancer. TCRdb reprocessed the 5' RACE reads with MiXCR, giving one entry per CDR3 protein. The data show 2,000 or so distinct CDR3 sequences, 23% seen once. The sample was normal lung tissue next to the tumor, taken at surgery. Receptors originate from a male donor with early-stage non-small cell lung cancer. Both conserved end residues are part of each CDR3. Each record gives: CDR3 length, J gene, V gene, CDR3 protein.

14,TRBJ1-5,TRBV6-2/TRBV6-3,CASNRPNNNQPQHF
16,TRBJ2-3,TRBV4-3,CASSPVQGGGTDTQYF
12,TRBJ2-7,TRBV20-1,CSANGYNYEQYF
16,TRBJ2-3,TRBV28,CASSTPWEGMSDTQYF
15,TRBJ1-1,TRBV28,CASSLGRQPIFEAFF
14,TRBJ2-5,TRBV18,CASSPWTGEETQYF
15,TRBJ2-1,TRBV5-4,CASSFRQGADNEQFF
17,TRBJ2-1,TRBV7-2,CASSLALGASQYNEQFF
16,TRBJ2-4,TRBV20-1,CSATRLAGEAKNIQYF
13,TRBJ2-7,TRBV11-3,CASSLGEGYEQYF
15,TRBJ2-5,TRBV4-3,CASSQVTSGGETQYF
14,TRBJ2-4,TRBV28,CASNSGTGGNIQYF
13,TRBJ2-1,TRBV19,CASSTTRQGHQFF
15,TRBJ2-5,TRBV10-3,CAISPGTAGGETQYF
13,TRBJ2-7,TRBV7-2,CASSLEVVGEQYF
13,TRBJ1-2,TRBV18,CASSQQGASGYTF
16,TRBJ2-2,TRBV4-3,CASTPGLGGNTGELFF